This T cell receptor beta chain was profiled in a study of beta chain features in type 1 diabetes. Study-level information: Investigators examined some 100 million sorted cells across all samples. The study, taken as a whole, reports: TCRB CDR3s from Type 1 diabetes patients were moderately but significantly shorter in all four CD4+ subsets. Sequencing used cDNA, and cells with high TCR expression could therefore be over-represented.

In regard to this clone: Its antigen is currently unknown.

Expressed TCRB transcripts were sequenced because the isolated RNA had all been reverse transcribed beforehand. TCRdb keeps only in-frame clones here, not all; method: immunoSEQ multiplex PCR. The table shows under 950,000 clones, with 17% occurring only once. Germline CDR1 is KGHSH and CDR2 is LQKENI. V dropped 3 bases and J dropped 1; count of bases not matched to a gene: 3. This CDR3 spans 15 amino acids. The specimen was naive CD4+ T cells from blood. This TCR was sampled from a woman between 18 and 29 years old in good health. The rearrangement joins TRBV18 to TRBJ2-5; TRBD1 aligns across 9 bases. The CDR3 protein is CASSPQQGAQETQYF. In DNA, the CDR3 is TGTGCCAGCTCACCCCAACAGGGGGCCCAAGAGACCCAGTACTTC.